One sample yielded the 9 T cell receptor beta chains listed below, sequenced in a study of blood T cell repertoires in COVID-19. TCRdb's copy holds only in-frame clones and misses some; the assay was immunoSEQ multiplex PCR. This repertoire shows around 60,000 clones, around 90% found once; its top ten account for approximately 13%. The sample comprised peripheral blood. These TCRs come from a man between 60 and 75 years old with active COVID-19.

This chain uses TRBV3-1 (or the pseudogene TRBV3-2) with TRBJ2-5, with D unresolved. This CDR3 spans 13 amino acids. CDR1 is LGHDT, CDR2 YNNKEL, per germline (reference sequence). V lost 1 base, J lost 7 bases, and 10 bases lay in between. The CDR3 loop reads CASSQVEFGTQYF. CDR3 nucleotides: TGTGCCAGCAGCCAAGTTGAGTTCGGGACCCAGTACTTC.

This chain connects TRBV4-2 to TRBJ1-3; TRBD1 agrees at 7 bases. CDR3 size: 15 residues. Looked up from germline, CDR1 is LGHNA and CDR2 is YNFKEQ. With 4 bases clipped from V and 4 bases from J, the junction kept 7 bases outside the gene matches. The CDR3 DNA reads TGTGCCAGCAGCCCCGCGGACAGGAAAGGAAACACCATATATTTT. Translation gives CASSPADRKGNTIYF.

The chain couples TRBV5-1 to TRBJ2-3, with D possibly TRBD2 on 5 matching bases. This CDR3 is 15 amino acids long. The germline V gene has CDR1 SGHRS and CDR2 YFSETQ. Trimming removed 4 bases from V and 1 base from J, with 13 bases in between. The CDR3 nucleotides are TGCGCCAGCAGCGAGGGCCTTCTCGGCACAGATACGCAGTATTTT. Its translation is CASSEGLLGTDTQYF.

This clone was seen once. V gene TRBV6-5 combines with J gene TRBJ1-1; TRBD1 matches at 10 bases. This CDR3 has 15 amino acids. CDR1 is MNHEY, CDR2 SVGAGI, per germline. Trimming at V came to 5 bases and at J to 6 bases, leaving 9 bases not matched to a gene. The CDR3 DNA reads as TGTGCCAGCAGTCCCATGACAGGGGGCGCATCTGAAGCTTTCTTT. Protein product: CASSPMTGGASEAFF.

V is TRBV5-4 and J is TRBJ2-1; D is undetermined. The CDR3 contains 14 residues. The V gene lost 4 bases and the J gene lost 5 bases, with 13 bases spanning the gap. CDR1 is SGHNT and CDR2 is YYREEE in the germline V gene (reference sequence). This CDR3 is CASSLKPSDNEQFF. The CDR3 coding sequence is TGTGCCAGCAGCCTTAAACCTTCGGACAATGAGCAGTTCTTC.

The chain links TRBV19 to TRBJ2-7; 7 nucleotides agree with TRBD2. Germline V gives CDR1 LNHDA, CDR2 SQIVND (reference sequence). The CDR3 sequence is 15 residues long. The V and J ends lost 1 base and 5 bases, in that order; junction bases with no gene match: 8. CDR3: CASSIVPSGTNEQYF. The CDR3 DNA is TGTGCCAGTAGTATAGTCCCCAGCGGGACCAACGAGCAGTACTTC.

The chain carries TRBV6-6 and TRBJ2-2, with 10 bases fitting TRBD1. The CDR3 loop spans 16 amino acids. The V gene end was trimmed by 6 bases and the J gene end by 6 bases; junction bases not matched to a gene: 10. The germline gives CDR1 MNHNY, CDR2 SVGAGI (reference sequence). The CDR3 sequence is CASRPGQGVISGELFF. CDR3 nucleotide sequence: TGTGCCAGCAGACCTGGACAGGGGGTCATATCCGGGGAGCTGTTTTTT.

This sequence joins TRBV13 and TRBJ1-3; D unclear. The germline V gene has CDR1 PRHDT and CDR2 FYEKMQ (reference sequence). The CDR3 consists of 16 residues. V dropped 3 bases and J dropped 0 bases, with 12 bases sitting between them. This CDR3 is CASSFFGEDSGNTIYF. The CDR3 bases are TGTGCCAGCAGCTTTTTCGGGGAGGACTCTGGAAACACCATATATTTT. Full variable domain (rest looked up from reference TRBV13 and TRBJ1-3): AAGVIQSPRHLIKEKRETATLKCYPIPRHDTVYWYQQGPGQDPQFLISFYEKMQSDKGSIPDRFSAQQFSDYHSELNMSSLELGDSALYFCASSFFGEDSGNTIYFGEGSWLTVV.

The rearrangement joins TRBV28 to TRBJ2-2; the D gene is possibly TRBD2 (5 bases). The CDR3 is made up of 17 amino acids. The germline gives CDR1 MDHEN, CDR2 SYDVKM. V lost 2 bases to trimming and J lost 5 bases, with 18 bases between them. As DNA, the CDR3 is TGTGCCAGCAGTTTACCTCAACGAGGGAAGGGAACCGGGGAGCTGTTTTTT. Translation gives CASSLPQRGKGTGELFF.